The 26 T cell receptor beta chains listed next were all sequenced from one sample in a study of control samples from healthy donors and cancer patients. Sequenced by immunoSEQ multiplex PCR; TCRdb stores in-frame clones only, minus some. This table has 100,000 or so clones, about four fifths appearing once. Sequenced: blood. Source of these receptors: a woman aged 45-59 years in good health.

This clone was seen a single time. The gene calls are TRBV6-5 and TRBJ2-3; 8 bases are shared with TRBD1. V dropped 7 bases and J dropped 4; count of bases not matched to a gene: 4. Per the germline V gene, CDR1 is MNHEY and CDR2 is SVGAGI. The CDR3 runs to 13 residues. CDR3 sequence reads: CASNRGKADTQYF. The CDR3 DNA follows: TGTGCCAGCAACAGGGGGAAGGCAGATACGCAGTATTTT.

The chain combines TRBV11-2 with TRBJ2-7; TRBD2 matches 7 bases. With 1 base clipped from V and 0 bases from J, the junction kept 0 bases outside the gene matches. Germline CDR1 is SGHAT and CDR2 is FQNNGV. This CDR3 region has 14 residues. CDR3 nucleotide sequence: TGTGCCAGCAGCTTAGGGGGGGGCTCCTACGAGCAGTACTTC. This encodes CASSLGGGSYEQYF.

Here the CDR3 DNA reads TGCGCCAGCAGCTTGGCCGGGCCCCTTTGGGGAAACACCATATATTTT. Translation gives CASSLAGPLWGNTIYF. The chain uses TRBV5-1 and TRBJ1-3; the D is unclear. The V and J ends lost 0 bases and 4 bases respectively, with 14 bases between them. The germline V gene has CDR1 SGHRS and CDR2 YFSETQ. The CDR3 is made up of 16 amino acids.

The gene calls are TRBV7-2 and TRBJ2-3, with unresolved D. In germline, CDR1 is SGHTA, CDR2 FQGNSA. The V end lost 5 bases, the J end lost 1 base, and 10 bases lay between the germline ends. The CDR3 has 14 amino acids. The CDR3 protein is CASSLIAGTDTQYF. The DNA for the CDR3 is TGTGCCAGCAGCCTAATCGCGGGCACAGATACGCAGTATTTT.

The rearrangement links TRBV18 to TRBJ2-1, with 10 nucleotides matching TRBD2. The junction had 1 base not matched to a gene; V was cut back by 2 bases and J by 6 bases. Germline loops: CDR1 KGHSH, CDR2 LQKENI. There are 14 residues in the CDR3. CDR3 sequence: CASSPGTSVNEQFF. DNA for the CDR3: TGTGCCAGCTCACCAGGGACTAGCGTCAATGAGCAGTTCTTC.

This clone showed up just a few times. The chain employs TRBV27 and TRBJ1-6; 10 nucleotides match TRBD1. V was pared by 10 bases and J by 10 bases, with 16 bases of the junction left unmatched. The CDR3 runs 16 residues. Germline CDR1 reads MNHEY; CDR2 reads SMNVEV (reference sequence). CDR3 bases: TGTGCCACCAAAGACCCCCCGACAGGGGGCGGCTCACCCCTCCACTTT. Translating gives CATKDPPTGGGSPLHF.

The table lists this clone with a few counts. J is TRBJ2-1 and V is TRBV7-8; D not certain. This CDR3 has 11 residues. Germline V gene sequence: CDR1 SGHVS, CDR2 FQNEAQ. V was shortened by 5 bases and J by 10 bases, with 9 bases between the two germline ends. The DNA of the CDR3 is TGTGCCAGCAGCCCGACACACGAGCAGTTCTTC. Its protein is CASSPTHEQFF.

The CDR3: CASNQGRQETQYF. CDR3 nucleotide sequence: TGTGCCAGCAATCAGGGACGGCAAGAGACCCAGTACTTC. The chain uses TRBV2 and TRBJ2-5; D possibly uses TRBD1 or TRBD2 (5 bases each). CDR3 length equals 13 residues. The V gene's germline CDR1 is SNHLY and CDR2 FYNNEI. Trimming took 7 bases from V and 2 from J, leaving 11 bases between them.

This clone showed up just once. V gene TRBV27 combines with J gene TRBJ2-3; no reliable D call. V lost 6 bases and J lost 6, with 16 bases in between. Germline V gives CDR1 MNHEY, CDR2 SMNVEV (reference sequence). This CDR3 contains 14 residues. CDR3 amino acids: CASRQLRSSDTQYF. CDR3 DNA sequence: TGTGCCAGCAGGCAGTTAAGGTCTTCCGATACGCAGTATTTT.

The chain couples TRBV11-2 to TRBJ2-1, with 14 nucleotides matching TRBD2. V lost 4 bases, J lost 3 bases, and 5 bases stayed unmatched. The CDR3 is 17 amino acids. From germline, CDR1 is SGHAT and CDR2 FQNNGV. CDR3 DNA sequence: TGTGCCAGCAGCTCTGGACTAGCGGGAGGTTTCTACAATGAGCAGTTCTTC. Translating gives CASSSGLAGGFYNEQFF.

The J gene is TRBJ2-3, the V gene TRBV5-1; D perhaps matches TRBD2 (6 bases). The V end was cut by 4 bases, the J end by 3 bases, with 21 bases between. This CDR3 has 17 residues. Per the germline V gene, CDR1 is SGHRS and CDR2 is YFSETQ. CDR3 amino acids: CASSRNPSGPRTDTQYF. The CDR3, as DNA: TGCGCCAGCAGCCGAAACCCAAGCGGGCCCAGGACAGATACGCAGTATTTT.

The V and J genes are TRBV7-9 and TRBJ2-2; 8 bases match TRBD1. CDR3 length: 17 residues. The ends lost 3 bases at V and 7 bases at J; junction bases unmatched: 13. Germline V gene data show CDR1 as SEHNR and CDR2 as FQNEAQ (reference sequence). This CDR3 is CASSFWKNRGFGGELFF. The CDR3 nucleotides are TGTGCCAGCAGCTTCTGGAAGAACAGGGGGTTCGGCGGGGAGCTGTTTTTT.

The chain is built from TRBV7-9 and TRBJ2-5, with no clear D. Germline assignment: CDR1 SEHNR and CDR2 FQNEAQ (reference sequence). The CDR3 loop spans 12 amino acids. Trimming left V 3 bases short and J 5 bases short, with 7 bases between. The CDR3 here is CASSFLGETQYF. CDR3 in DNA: TGTGCCAGCAGCTTCTTAGGGGAGACCCAGTACTTC.

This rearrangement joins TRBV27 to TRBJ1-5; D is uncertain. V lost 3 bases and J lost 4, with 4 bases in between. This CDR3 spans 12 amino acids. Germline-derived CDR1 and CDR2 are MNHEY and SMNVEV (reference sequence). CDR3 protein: CASSFQNQPQHF. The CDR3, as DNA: TGTGCCAGCAGTTTCCAGAATCAGCCCCAGCATTTT.

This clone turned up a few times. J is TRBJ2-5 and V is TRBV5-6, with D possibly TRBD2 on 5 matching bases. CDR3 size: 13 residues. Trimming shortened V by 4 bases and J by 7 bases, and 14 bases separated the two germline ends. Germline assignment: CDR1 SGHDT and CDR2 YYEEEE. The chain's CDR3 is CASSNTFRGTQYF. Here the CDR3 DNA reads TGTGCCAGCAGCAATACATTCCGGGGGACCCAGTACTTC.

DNA for the CDR3: TGTGCCAGCAGAACAGGGGTTCAGCCCCAGCATTTT. This gives the protein CASRTGVQPQHF. The chain joins TRBV12-3 or TRBV12-4 to TRBJ1-5, with 7 positions matching TRBD1. CDR3 length: 12 amino acids. V lost 6 bases and J lost 6; bases outside the gene matches: 2.

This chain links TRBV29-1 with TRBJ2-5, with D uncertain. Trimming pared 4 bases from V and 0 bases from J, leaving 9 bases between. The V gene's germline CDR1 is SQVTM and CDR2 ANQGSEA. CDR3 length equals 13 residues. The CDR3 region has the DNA TGCAGCGTTGTTCTGTTGTACCAAGAGACCCAGTACTTC. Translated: CSVVLLYQETQYF.

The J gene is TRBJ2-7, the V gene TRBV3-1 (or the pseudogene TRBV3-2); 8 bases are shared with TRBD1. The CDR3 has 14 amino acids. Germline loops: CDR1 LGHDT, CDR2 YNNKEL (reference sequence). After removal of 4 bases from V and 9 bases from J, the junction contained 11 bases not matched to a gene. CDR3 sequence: CASSPGTGPRGQYF. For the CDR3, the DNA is TGTGCCAGCAGCCCAGGGACAGGACCCCGCGGGCAGTACTTC.

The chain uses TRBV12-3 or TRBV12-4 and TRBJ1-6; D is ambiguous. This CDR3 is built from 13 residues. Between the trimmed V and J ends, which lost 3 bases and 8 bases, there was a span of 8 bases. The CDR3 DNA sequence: TGTGCCAGCAGTTTCCAGAGAGATTCACCCCTCCACTTT. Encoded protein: CASSFQRDSPLHF.

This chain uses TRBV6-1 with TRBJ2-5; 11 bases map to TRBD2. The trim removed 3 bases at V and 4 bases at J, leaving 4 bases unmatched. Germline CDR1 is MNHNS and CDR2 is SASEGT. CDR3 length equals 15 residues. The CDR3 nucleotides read TGTGCCAGCAGTGATCCTAGCGGGGGGATAGAGACCCAGTACTTC. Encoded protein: CASSDPSGGIETQYF.

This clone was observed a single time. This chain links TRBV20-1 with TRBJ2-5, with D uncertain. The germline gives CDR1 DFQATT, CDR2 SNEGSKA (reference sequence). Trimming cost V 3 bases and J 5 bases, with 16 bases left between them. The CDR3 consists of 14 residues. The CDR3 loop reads CSASYGQPLETQYF. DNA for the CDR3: TGCAGTGCTAGTTATGGCCAGCCCCTGGAGACCCAGTACTTC.

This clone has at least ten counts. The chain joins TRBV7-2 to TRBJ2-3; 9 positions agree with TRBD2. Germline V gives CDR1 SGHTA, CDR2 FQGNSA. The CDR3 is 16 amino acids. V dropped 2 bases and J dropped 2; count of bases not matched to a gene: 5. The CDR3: CASSLRSGGFTDTQYF. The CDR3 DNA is TGTGCCAGCAGCTTAAGAAGCGGGGGGTTCACAGATACGCAGTATTTT.

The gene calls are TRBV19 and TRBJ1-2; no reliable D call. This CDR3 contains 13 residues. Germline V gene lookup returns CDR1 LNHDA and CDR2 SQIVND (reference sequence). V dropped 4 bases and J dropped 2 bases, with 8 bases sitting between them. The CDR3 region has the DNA TGTGCCAGTAGTACGCGGCAGAACTATGGCTACACCTTC. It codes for CASSTRQNYGYTF.

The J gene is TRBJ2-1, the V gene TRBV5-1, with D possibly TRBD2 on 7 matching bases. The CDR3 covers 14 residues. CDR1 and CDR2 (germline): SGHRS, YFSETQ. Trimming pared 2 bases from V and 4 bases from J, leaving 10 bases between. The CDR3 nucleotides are TGCGCCAGCAGCTTCGGGGGGCCTTACAATGAGCAGTTCTTC. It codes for CASSFGGPYNEQFF. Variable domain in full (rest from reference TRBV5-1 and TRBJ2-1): KAGVTQTPRYLIKTRGQQVTLSCSPISGHRSVSWYQQTPGQGLQFLFEYFSETQRNKGNFPGRFSGRQFSNSRSEMNVSTLELGDSALYLCASSFGGPYNEQFFGPGTRLTVL.

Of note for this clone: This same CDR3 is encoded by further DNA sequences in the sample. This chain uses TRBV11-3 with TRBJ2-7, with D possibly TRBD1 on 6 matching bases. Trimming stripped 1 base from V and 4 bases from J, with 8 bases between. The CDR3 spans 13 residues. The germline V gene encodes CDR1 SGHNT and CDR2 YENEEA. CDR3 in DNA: TGTGCCAGCAGCTTAGCCGGACAGTACGAGCAGTACTTC. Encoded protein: CASSLAGQYEQYF. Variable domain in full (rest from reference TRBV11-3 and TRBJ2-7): EAGVVQSPRYKIIEKKQPVAFWCNPISGHNTLYWYLQNLGQGPELLIRYENEEAVDDSQLPKDRFSAERLKGVDSTLKIQPAELGDSAVYLCASSLAGQYEQYFGPGTRLTVT.

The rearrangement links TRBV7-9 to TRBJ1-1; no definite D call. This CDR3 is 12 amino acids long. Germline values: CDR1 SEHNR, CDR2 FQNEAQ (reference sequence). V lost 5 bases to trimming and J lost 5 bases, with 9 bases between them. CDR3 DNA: TGTGCCAGCAGCGAGAGGGATACTGAAGCTTTCTTT. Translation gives CASSERDTEAFF.